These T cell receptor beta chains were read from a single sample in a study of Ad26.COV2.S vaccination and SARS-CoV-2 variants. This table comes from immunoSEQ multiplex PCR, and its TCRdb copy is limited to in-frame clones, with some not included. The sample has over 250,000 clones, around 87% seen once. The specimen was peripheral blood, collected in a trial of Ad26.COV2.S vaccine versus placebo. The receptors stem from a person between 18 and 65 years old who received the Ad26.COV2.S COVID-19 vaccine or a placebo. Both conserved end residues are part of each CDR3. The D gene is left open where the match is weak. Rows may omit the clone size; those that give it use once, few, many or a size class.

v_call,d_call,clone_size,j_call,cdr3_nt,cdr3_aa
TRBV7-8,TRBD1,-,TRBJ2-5,TGTGCCAGCAGCTACCGGGACAGGCAGGAGACCCAGTACTTC,CASSYRDRQETQYF
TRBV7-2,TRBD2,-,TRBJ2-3,TGTGCCAGCAGCGCCCGACTAGCAGATAGCACAGATACGCAGTATTTT,CASSARLADSTDTQYF
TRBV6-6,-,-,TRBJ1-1,TGTGCCAGCAGGGTGGGTAGGAACACTGAAGCTTTCTTT,CASRVGRNTEAFF
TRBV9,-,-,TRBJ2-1,TGTGCCAGCAGCCCCCGGGGGCGGGAGAATGCTGAGCAGTTCTTC,CASSPRGRENAEQFF
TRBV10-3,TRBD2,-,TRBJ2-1,TGTGCCATCAGTTCACTAGCGGGAGGGCCCGGCAATGAGCAGTTCTTC,CAISSLAGGPGNEQFF
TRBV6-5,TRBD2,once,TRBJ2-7,TGTGCCAGCACCTCGGGGGGGCCCTACGAGCAGTACTTC,CASTSGGPYEQYF
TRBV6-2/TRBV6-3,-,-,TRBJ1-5,TGTGCCAGCAGTCACGACAGTCAGCCCCAGCATTTT,CASSHDSQPQHF
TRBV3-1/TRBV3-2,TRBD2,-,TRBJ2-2,TGTGCCAGCAGCCAAGGACTAGCGGGAGTAAGGACCGGGGAGCTGTTTTTT,CASSQGLAGVRTGELFF
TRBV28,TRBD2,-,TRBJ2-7,TGTGCCAGCGGCCTAGCGGTGAGCTACGAGCAGTACTTC,CASGLAVSYEQYF
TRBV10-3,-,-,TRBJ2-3,TGTGCCATCAGTTCACCCCAATTACTAGTTCGTCCAGATACGCAGTATTTT,CAISSPQLLVRPDTQYF
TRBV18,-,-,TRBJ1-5,TGTGCCAGCTCAATTAAGAACCATCAGCCCCAGCATTTT,CASSIKNHQPQHF
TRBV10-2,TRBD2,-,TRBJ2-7,TGCGCCAGCGGTAGTAGCGGGATCCACGAGCAGTACTTC,CASGSSGIHEQYF
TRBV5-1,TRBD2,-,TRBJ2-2,TGCGCCAGCAGCTGGGCCGGGACTAGTAACACCGGGGAGCTGTTTTTT,CASSWAGTSNTGELFF
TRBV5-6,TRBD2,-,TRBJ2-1,TGTGCCAGCAGGCAGCGGGGGAGAAGAACCGATGAGCAGTTCTTC,CASRQRGRRTDEQFF
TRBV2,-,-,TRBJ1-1,TGTGCCAGCGCCCCAGGGAACACTGAAGCTTTCTTT,CASAPGNTEAFF
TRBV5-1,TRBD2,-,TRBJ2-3,TGCGCCAGCAGCTTCACTAGCGGTGGGAGCACAGATACGCAGTATTTT,CASSFTSGGSTDTQYF
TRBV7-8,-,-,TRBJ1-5,TGTGCCAGCAGCGTGACAAGATTTAATCAGCCCCAGCATTTT,CASSVTRFNQPQHF
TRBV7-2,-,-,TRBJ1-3,TGTGCCAGCAGCTTAGGGCCGACGCCGGACCCTGGAAACACCATATATTTT,CASSLGPTPDPGNTIYF
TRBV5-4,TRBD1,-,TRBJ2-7,TGTGCCAGCAGCTTGGCCGGGACAGGGATCGGCGAGCAGTACTTC,CASSLAGTGIGEQYF
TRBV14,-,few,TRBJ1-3,TGTGCCAGCAGCCAAGGTGGGGGAAACACCATATATTTT,CASSQGGGNTIYF
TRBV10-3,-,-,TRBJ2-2,TGTGCCATCAGGGAGGGACTCACCGGGGAGCTGTTTTTT,CAIREGLTGELFF
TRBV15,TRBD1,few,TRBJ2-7,TGTGCCACCAGCTCCCACCGGGACAGCTCCTACGAGCAGTACTTC,CATSSHRDSSYEQYF
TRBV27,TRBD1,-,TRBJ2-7,TGTGCCACCTCCCGGACAGGGACAGCGCCCTACGAGCAGTACTTC,CATSRTGTAPYEQYF
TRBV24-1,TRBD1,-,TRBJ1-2,TGTGCCACCAGTGATTGGACAGGGGGCGGCTACACCTTC,CATSDWTGGGYTF
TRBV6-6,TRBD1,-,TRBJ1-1,TGTGCCAGCAACTACAGGGGCACTGAAGCTTTCTTT,CASNYRGTEAFF
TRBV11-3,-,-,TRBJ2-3,TGTGCCAGCAGCTTGAACTCGGGGTACACAGATACGCAGTATTTT,CASSLNSGYTDTQYF
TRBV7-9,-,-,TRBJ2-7,TGTGCCAGCAGCCCCAGTTCTGGGGGATTCTCCTACGAGCAGTACTTC,CASSPSSGGFSYEQYF
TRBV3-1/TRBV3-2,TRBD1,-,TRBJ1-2,TGTGCCAGCAGCCACCGGACAGGGGACTATGGCTACACCTTC,CASSHRTGDYGYTF
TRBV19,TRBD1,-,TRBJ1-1,TGTGCCAGTAGTGGACAGGGGCCGCCTGAAGCTTTCTTT,CASSGQGPPEAFF
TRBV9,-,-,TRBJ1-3,TGTGCCAGCAGCGTAGCTCGGGGGTCTGGAAACACCATATATTTT,CASSVARGSGNTIYF
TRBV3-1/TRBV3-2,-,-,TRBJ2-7,TGTGCCAGCAGCCGCCAGGGAGCACTCTACGAGCAGTACTTC,CASSRQGALYEQYF
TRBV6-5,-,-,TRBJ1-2,TGTGCCAGCAAGGAACAGCAAGGGGCGGGAGGCTACACCTTC,CASKEQQGAGGYTF
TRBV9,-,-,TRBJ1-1,TGTGCCAGCAGCGTAGAGAAAGGGGCCCTAAACACTGAAGCTTTCTTT,CASSVEKGALNTEAFF
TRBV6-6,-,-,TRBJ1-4,TGTGCCAGCCGGTGGGGTGATGCCAGTAATGAAAAACTGTTTTTT,CASRWGDASNEKLFF
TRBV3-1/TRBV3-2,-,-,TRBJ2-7,TGTGCCAGCAGCCCCCCGGGACCAAACGGCGAGCAGTACTTC,CASSPPGPNGEQYF
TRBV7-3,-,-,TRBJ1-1,TGTGCCAGCAGCTTAGATCTCGGCACTGAAGCTTTCTTT,CASSLDLGTEAFF